This T cell receptor beta chain came from a study of T-cell reconstitution after alpha-beta-depleted transplantation in children. Unique molecular identifiers were incorporated into the prepared TCRbeta library. TCRdb reprocessed the PCR reads with MiXCR, giving one entry per CDR3 protein. The sample lists 530,000 or so distinct CDR3 sequences, over 20% seen once, with around a third in the top ten. Study conclusions and caveats: Some patients' high day-60 TCRbeta diversity was attributed to recipient cells surviving conditioning. At the one-year point after transplant, T-cell counts and TCRbeta diversity were found to come mostly from T cells that had been newly produced. Several hundred graft clones that had expanded were reportedly the source of alpha-beta T cells about two months after transplant.

In this sample, this clonotype turned up a few times. Its antigen remains unknown. V was clipped by 5 bases and J by 5 bases; unmatched bases: 13. CDR1 is SGHRS, CDR2 YFSETQ, per germline. This CDR3 is 16 amino acids long. The material sequenced was PBMCs, taken before TCRalphabeta/CD19-depleted stem cell transplant. This chain uses TRBV5-1 with TRBJ2-7, with 10 bases fitting TRBD1. The receptor comes from a boy younger than two with Wiskott-Aldrich syndrome, due to receive a stem cell transplant. The DNA for the CDR3 is TGCGCCAGCAGGCGTTTGACCGGGACAGGGGTGGACGAGCAGTACTTC. As protein: CASRRLTGTGVDEQYF.